The present T cell receptor beta chain was sequenced within a study of yellow fever vaccine responses in identical twins. The CDR3 totals 14 residues. The V segment lost 4 bases and the J segment 5 bases; nucleotides outside the gene matches: 8. Germline V gives CDR1 SGHNT, CDR2 YENEEA. Findings and caveats of the study: Reportedly, twins showed a vaccine T cell response that looked partly convergent and partly personalized.

TCRdb reprocessed the RT-PCR reads with MiXCR, giving one entry per CDR3 protein. This repertoire shows about 1,700 distinct CDR3 sequences, approximately 87% found once; its top ten account for around 6.5%. This clonotype was detected once. Its antigen is unknown. The rearrangement uses TRBV11-3 and TRBJ2-7; 7 nucleotides align to TRBD2. Source: T cells from blood (PBMCs), unsorted or a sorted subset (not recorded which), taken before or after yellow fever vaccination (not recorded which). The sequence came from a woman aged 18 to 35 who received the yellow fever vaccine. The DNA for the CDR3 is TGTGCCAGCAGCTCCTGGACTAGTCGGAACGAGCAGTACTTC. It codes for CASSSWTSRNEQYF.